Below, 26 T cell receptor beta chains from the same sample are listed, as sequenced in a study of blood T cell repertoires in COVID-19. TCRdb's table, derived via immunoSEQ multiplex PCR, lists solely in-frame clones and lacks some. The sample consists of roughly 170,000 clones, approximately 86% of them appearing once. Sequencing input: peripheral blood. The receptor set was obtained from a man aged 35-49 years with active or convalescent COVID-19.

The CDR3 region is CSVRQGGDNEQFF. The CDR3 region has the DNA TGCAGCGTTCGGCAGGGAGGGGACAATGAGCAGTTCTTC. The chain combines TRBV29-1 with TRBJ2-1; TRBD2 matches 7 bases. Trimming cost V 5 bases and J 5 bases; bases outside gene matches: 6. The CDR3 sequence is 13 residues long. Germline V gene lookup returns CDR1 SQVTM and CDR2 ANQGSEA.

The chain has TRBV4-2 and TRBJ2-5, with D perhaps TRBD2 (6 bases). V was trimmed by 4 bases and J by 5 bases, leaving 17 bases between them. Germline V gene data show CDR1 as LGHNA and CDR2 as YNFKEQ. The CDR3 is 15 amino acids. The chain's CDR3 is CASSLGLRGWETQYF. Here the CDR3 DNA reads TGTGCCAGCAGCCTGGGTTTGCGGGGATGGGAGACCCAGTACTTC.

The chain recombines TRBV5-1 with TRBJ2-5; 11 bases match TRBD1. Trimming took 7 bases from V and 4 from J; bases not matched to a gene: 6. The germline V gene encodes CDR1 SGHRS and CDR2 YFSETQ. CDR3 length equals 14 residues. The CDR3 DNA follows: TGCGCCAGCCGGTTGGGACAGGGGGGAGAGACCCAGTACTTC. It is translated as CASRLGQGGETQYF.

The chain links TRBV7-2 to TRBJ2-7; D gene unclear. In germline, CDR1 is SGHTA, CDR2 FQGNSA. The CDR3 totals 13 residues. Trimming stripped 5 bases from V and 3 bases from J, with 11 bases between. The CDR3 protein is CASSPPSGYEQYF. The CDR3 DNA reads as TGTGCCAGCAGCCCCCCCTCGGGCTACGAGCAGTACTTC. The full variable domain, with the rest looked up from reference TRBV7-2 and TRBJ2-7, is GAGVSQSPSNKVTEKGKDVELRCDPISGHTALYWYRQSLGQGLEFLIYFQGNSAPDKSGLPSDRFSAERTGGSVSTLTIQRTQQEDSAVYLCASSPPSGYEQYFGPGTRLTVT.

V and J are TRBV7-9 and TRBJ2-3; 9 positions agree with TRBD1. After removal of 5 bases from V and 5 bases from J, the junction contained 8 bases not matched to a gene. The CDR3 is 15 residues long. Germline CDR1 and CDR2: SEHNR and FQNEAQ (reference sequence). The DNA of the CDR3 is TGTGCCAGCAGCCGGAACAGGGGGCTAGTAGATACGCAGTATTTT. It yields the protein CASSRNRGLVDTQYF.

CDR3 region: CASGSATNEKLFF. The CDR3, as DNA: TGTGCCAGCGGTTCTGCAACTAATGAAAAACTGTTTTTT. V and J are TRBV28 and TRBJ1-4; D remains ambiguous. CDR3 length: 13 amino acids. Trimming removed 8 bases at V and 0 bases at J, with 7 bases between. Germline V gene data show CDR1 as MDHEN and CDR2 as SYDVKM.

The chain carries TRBV19 and TRBJ1-5; 11 positions match TRBD1. The germline CDR1 and CDR2 sequences are LNHDA and SQIVND (reference sequence). CDR3 length: 16 residues. Germline trimming cut 6 bases from V and 3 bases from J; bases unmatched to any gene: 7. CDR3 in amino acids: CASRASDRGPNQPQHF. In DNA form, the CDR3 reads TGTGCCAGTAGGGCATCGGACAGGGGGCCCAATCAGCCCCAGCATTTT.

V gene TRBV18 combines with J gene TRBJ1-2, with 12 bases identical to TRBD1. The CDR3 has 16 residues. In germline, CDR1 is KGHSH, CDR2 LQKENI. V gave up 3 bases and J gave up 4 bases; unmatched junction bases: 6. The CDR3 nucleotides read TGTGCCAGCTCACCGGGGACAGGGGGCTCCATCTATGGCTACACCTTC. Its protein product is CASSPGTGGSIYGYTF.

The rearrangement links TRBV5-4 to TRBJ1-1; tentatively, D is TRBD1 (6 bases). CDR1 is SGHNT and CDR2 is YYREEE in the germline V gene (reference sequence). With 4 bases removed from V and 2 bases from J, the gap between germline ends came to 12 bases. CDR3 size: 14 residues. CDR3 sequence: CASSQVDSNTEAFF. The CDR3 DNA follows: TGTGCCAGCAGCCAGGTGGACAGCAACACTGAAGCTTTCTTT.

In its sample, this clone was seen once. The rearrangement uses TRBV18 and TRBJ1-1; TRBD1 aligns across 9 bases. The CDR3 covers 16 residues. V lost 0 bases, J lost 6 bases, and 8 bases stayed unmatched. Germline V lookup: CDR1 KGHSH, CDR2 LQKENI. CDR3 nucleotides: TGTGCCAGCTCACCACCCACAGGGGGCCGAAGGGCTGAAGCTTTCTTT. It encodes CASSPPTGGRRAEAFF.

This chain links TRBV27 with TRBJ2-5, with a possible D match to TRBD2 (6 bases). The V gene lost 6 bases and the J gene lost 3 bases, with 23 bases spanning the gap. CDR3 size: 17 residues. Looked up from germline, CDR1 is MNHEY and CDR2 is SMNVEV (reference sequence). The CDR3 nucleotides are TGTGCCAGCAGCCCATCTGATTCAGCGGGTGGGAAAGAGACCCAGTACTTC. Its translation: CASSPSDSAGGKETQYF.

The chain carries TRBV28 and TRBJ2-2; TRBD2 aligns across 8 bases. With V trimmed by 2 bases and J by 2 bases, 1 base remained unmatched. CDR1 is MDHEN, CDR2 SYDVKM, per germline. CDR3 length: 15 residues. The CDR3 spells CASSLRGGNTGELFF. The CDR3 region has the DNA TGTGCCAGCAGTTTACGGGGGGGCAACACCGGGGAGCTGTTTTTT.

V is TRBV18 and J is TRBJ1-1; D not resolved. The CDR3 consists of 12 residues. The V gene's germline CDR1 is KGHSH and CDR2 LQKENI. With 2 bases removed from V and 7 bases from J, the gap between germline ends came to 8 bases. Here the CDR3 reads CASSPGEVEAFF. The CDR3 DNA follows: TGTGCCAGCTCACCAGGGGAGGTTGAAGCTTTCTTT. The variable domain in full, completed from reference TRBV18 and TRBJ1-1, reads NAGVMQNPRHLVRRRGQEARLRCSPMKGHSHVYWYRQLPEEGLKFMVYLQKENIIDESGMPKERFSAEFPKEGPSILRIQQVVRGDSAAYFCASSPGEVEAFFGQGTRLTVV.

This clone has only a few counts. The chain links TRBV6-1 to TRBJ1-2; D remains unclear. The CDR3 is 14 residues long. Trimming pared 7 bases from V and 2 bases from J, leaving 14 bases between. Germline CDR1 reads MNHNS; CDR2 reads SASEGT. The chain's CDR3 is CASISRSENYGYTF. CDR3 sequence (DNA): TGTGCCAGCATCTCGCGGTCAGAAAACTATGGCTACACCTTC.

The DNA for the CDR3 is TGTGCCAGCAGTTCAGCAAATGCAGGACACCTGGATTCACCCCTCCACTTT. It yields the protein CASSSANAGHLDSPLHF. V is TRBV6-2 or TRBV6-3 and J is TRBJ1-6, with a possible D match to TRBD1 (5 bases). Between the trimmed V and J ends, which lost 4 bases and 8 bases, there was a span of 21 bases. The CDR3 spans 17 residues. Germline CDR1 MNHEY, CDR2 SVGEGT.

V usage is TRBV4-3 and J usage is TRBJ2-2, with D tentatively TRBD2 (5 bases). The CDR3 sequence is 16 residues long. Germline V gene data show CDR1 as LGHNA and CDR2 as YSLEER. The V end was cut by 0 bases, the J end by 4 bases, with 12 bases between. The CDR3 here is CASSQEGRGSTGELFF. The CDR3 DNA follows: TGCGCCAGCAGCCAAGAAGGACGGGGATCCACCGGGGAGCTGTTTTTT.

This clone has only a few counts. This CDR3 reads CASSSDRYEQYF. The CDR3 coding sequence is TGTGCCAGCAGCTCCGACAGGTACGAGCAGTACTTC. V gene TRBV11-3 combines with J gene TRBJ2-7; D might be TRBD1 (6 bases). This CDR3 contains 12 residues. Germline V gives CDR1 SGHNT, CDR2 YENEEA. V was shortened by 4 bases and J by 4 bases, with 8 bases between the two germline ends.

This sequence joins TRBV18 and TRBJ1-1; perhaps TRBD1 as D (6 bases). Per the germline V gene, CDR1 is KGHSH and CDR2 is LQKENI. The germline V and J ends were trimmed by 3 bases and 7 bases, with 18 bases remaining between them. This CDR3 is built from 15 residues. In DNA form, the CDR3 reads TGTGCCAGCTCACCCGACGAAACAAGGACAGTTGAAGCTTTCTTT. It is translated as CASSPDETRTVEAFF. The full variable domain, completed using reference TRBV18 and TRBJ1-1, is NAGVMQNPRHLVRRRGQEARLRCSPMKGHSHVYWYRQLPEEGLKFMVYLQKENIIDESGMPKERFSAEFPKEGPSILRIQQVVRGDSAAYFCASSPDETRTVEAFFGQGTRLTVV.

The genes are TRBV7-9 and TRBJ1-4; a weak D match, TRBD1 (6 bases). Deletions cut 5 bases from V and 7 bases from J, with 23 bases between. This CDR3 spans 17 amino acids. Germline-derived CDR1 and CDR2 are SEHNR and FQNEAQ (reference sequence). CDR3 in amino acids: CASSLPGTSLGGEKLFF. CDR3 nucleotide sequence: TGTGCCAGCAGCCTACCCGGGACAAGTCTAGGGGGTGAAAAACTGTTTTTT. Full variable domain (rest looked up from reference TRBV7-9 and TRBJ1-4): DTGVSQNPRHKITKRGQNVTFRCDPISEHNRLYWYRQTLGQGPEFLTYFQNEAQLEKSRLLSDRFSAERPKGSFSTLEIQRTEQGDSAMYLCASSLPGTSLGGEKLFFGSGTQLSVL.

The rearrangement links TRBV7-2 to TRBJ1-6, with TRBD1 as a possible D gene (6 bases). The CDR3 runs 14 residues. The germline V gene encodes CDR1 SGHTA and CDR2 FQGNSA. The V gene lost 3 bases and the J gene lost 4 bases, with 7 bases spanning the gap. The CDR3 nucleotides read TGTGCCAGCAGCTTTCAGGGGTATAATTCACCCCTCCACTTT. Its protein product is CASSFQGYNSPLHF.

The V and J genes are TRBV27 and TRBJ1-4, with D possibly TRBD1 on 6 matching bases. Germline V gene lookup returns CDR1 MNHEY and CDR2 SMNVEV (reference sequence). The CDR3 has 14 residues. The germline V and J ends were trimmed by 1 base and 7 bases, with 10 bases remaining between them. CDR3 bases: TGTGCCAGCAGTTTATTGGACAGTGGTGAAAAACTGTTTTTT. Its protein is CASSLLDSGEKLFF. Supplemented by reference TRBV27 and TRBJ1-4, the full variable domain reads EAQVTQNPRYLITVTGKKLTVTCSQNMNHEYMSWYRQDPGLGLRQIYYSMNVEVTDKGDVPEGYKVSRKEKRNFPLILESPSPNQTSLYFCASSLLDSGEKLFFGSGTQLSVL.

The CDR3 sequence: CASTGRTGDYEQYF. CDR3 DNA sequence: TGTGCCAGCACCGGTAGGACAGGCGACTACGAGCAGTACTTC. The V gene is TRBV2, the J gene TRBJ2-7; 7 bases fit TRBD1. Germline CDR1 and CDR2: SNHLY and FYNNEI. This CDR3 comprises 14 residues. Germline trimming cut 7 bases from V and 3 bases from J; bases unmatched to any gene: 9. The full variable domain, in which reference TRBV2 and TRBJ2-7 provide the parts outside the CDR3, is EPEVTQTPSHQVTQMGQEVILRCVPISNHLYFYWYRQILGQKVEFLVSFYNNEISEKSEIFDDQFSVERPDGSNFTLKIRSTKLEDSAMYFCASTGRTGDYEQYFGPGTRLTVT.

This chain links TRBV1 with TRBJ2-7; the DNA was not compared with TRBD2, the D call given in the table. TRBV1 is tagged as a pseudogene. The CDR3 spans 16 residues. The CDR3 DNA sequence: TGCACCAGCAGCCAAGGTCCAGGTGGGAGCTCCTACGAGCAGTACTTC. Its translation is CTSSQGPGGSSYEQYF.

This clone was seen only once. The chain is built from TRBV3-1 (or the pseudogene TRBV3-2) and TRBJ1-1; 9 bases map to TRBD1. The CDR3 contains 14 residues. CDR1 is LGHDT, CDR2 YNNKEL, per germline (reference sequence). V lost 0 bases, J lost 6 bases, and 2 bases stayed unmatched. CDR3: CASSQEQGAAEAFF. CDR3 nucleotide sequence: TGTGCCAGCAGCCAAGAACAGGGGGCGGCTGAAGCTTTCTTT.

The chain employs TRBV5-1 and TRBJ1-3; 7 positions agree with TRBD1. V was clipped by 1 base and J by 1 base; unmatched bases: 5. Germline CDR1 SGHRS, CDR2 YFSETQ. CDR3 length: 16 residues. CDR3 region: CASSLQVQGSGNTIYF. Written as DNA, the CDR3 is TGCGCCAGCAGCTTGCAAGTACAGGGGTCTGGAAACACCATATATTTT.

The V call is TRBV19, the J call TRBJ1-1; 7 positions agree with TRBD1. The CDR3 covers 17 residues. Germline V gene sequence: CDR1 LNHDA, CDR2 SQIVND (reference sequence). After removal of 1 base from V and 0 bases from J, the junction contained 8 bases not matched to a gene. In DNA, the CDR3 is TGTGCCAGTAGTATAGGCACCCGGGACAGAATGAACACTGAAGCTTTCTTT. As protein: CASSIGTRDRMNTEAFF.